The 3 T cell receptor beta chains given below trace back to one sample, sequenced in a study of OX40 agonist ivuxolimab in advanced cancers. Only in-frame clones appear in the TCRdb table, and some are missing; sequencing was by immunoSEQ multiplex PCR. This sample has tens of thousands of clones, with roughly 90% found just once. The starting material was CD4+ or CD8+ T cells sorted from blood, obtained in a trial of the OX40 agonist ivuxolimab. These TCRs come from an adult with an advanced solid tumor such as melanoma, head and neck, liver or kidney cancer.

The V call is TRBV5-1, the J call TRBJ2-7, with a weak D call TRBD1 (6 bases). The CDR3 runs to 14 residues. Germline V lookup: CDR1 SGHRS, CDR2 YFSETQ. Trimming removed 2 bases at V and 2 bases at J, with 11 bases between. CDR3: CASSLDRRPYEQYF. CDR3 sequence (DNA): TGCGCCAGCAGCTTAGACAGGCGTCCCTACGAGCAGTACTTC.

This chain links TRBV25-1 with TRBJ2-1; possibly TRBD1 for D (5 bases). Deletions cut 3 bases from V and 0 bases from J, with 9 bases between. The CDR3 extends over 15 amino acids. From germline, CDR1 is MGHDK and CDR2 SYGVNS. In nucleotides, the CDR3 is TGTGCCAGCAGTGATGACAGAGGCTCCTACAATGAGCAGTTCTTC. As protein: CASSDDRGSYNEQFF.

This CDR3 reads CASSLRQGSYNEQFF. Written as DNA, the CDR3 is TGTGCCAGCAGCTTGAGACAGGGCTCCTACAATGAGCAGTTCTTC. This rearrangement joins TRBV7-9 to TRBJ2-1; 7 positions match TRBD1. J lost 0 bases, V lost 3 bases, and 2 bases had no gene match. Germline values: CDR1 SEHNR, CDR2 FQNEAQ (reference sequence). The CDR3 length is 15 residues.